What follows are 32 T cell receptor beta chains derived from one specimen sequenced in a study of T cell responses to AZD1222 COVID-19 vaccine. The assay was immunoSEQ multiplex PCR, and TCRdb's table has in-frame clones only and misses some. This sample yields approximately 97,000 clones, of which less than 90% are seen a single time; 15% to 20% belongs to the top ten. The sample in question was peripheral blood, obtained on day 0 of AZD1222 vaccination. Every receptor here comes from an adult in good health.

This clone was picked up a small number of times. The chain is built from TRBV18 and TRBJ1-6, with 9 nucleotides matching TRBD1. CDR1 is KGHSH and CDR2 is LQKENI in the germline V gene. The trim removed 0 bases at V and 10 bases at J, leaving 4 bases unmatched. There are 15 residues in the CDR3. CDR3 sequence: CASSPPGQGLSPLHF. The CDR3 bases are TGTGCCAGCTCACCACCGGGACAGGGTCTGTCACCCCTCCACTTT.

V usage is TRBV27 and J usage is TRBJ1-1; perhaps TRBD1 as D (5 bases). Germline V gives CDR1 MNHEY, CDR2 SMNVEV (reference sequence). Trimming removed 6 bases from V and 3 bases from J, with 14 bases in between. This CDR3 has 14 residues. CDR3 amino acids: CASSSSGSYTEAFF. The CDR3, as DNA: TGTGCCAGCAGCTCTTCAGGGTCGTACACTGAAGCTTTCTTT.

This clone was observed a handful of times. The CDR3 is CASSDSGSNGELFF. The DNA of the CDR3 is TGCGCCAGCAGCGATAGCGGGAGTAACGGGGAGCTGTTTTTT. The chain is built from TRBV5-1 and TRBJ2-2; the match to TRBD2 covers 9 bases. Germline V CDR1 and CDR2: SGHRS, YFSETQ. The CDR3 consists of 14 residues. The V segment lost 4 bases and the J segment 7 bases; nucleotides outside the gene matches: 5.

This chain joins TRBV6-2 or TRBV6-3 and TRBJ1-5; no clear D gene. The CDR3 extends over 12 amino acids. CDR1 is MNHEY and CDR2 is SVGEGT in the germline V gene. V lost 5 bases and J 0 bases, leaving 2 bases between the germline ends. CDR3 sequence: CASSHSNQPQHF. CDR3 nucleotide sequence: TGTGCCAGCAGTCATAGCAATCAGCCCCAGCATTTT.

This clone turned up a few times. The chain employs TRBV19 and TRBJ1-3; D is unresolved. Germline loops: CDR1 LNHDA, CDR2 SQIVND (reference sequence). This CDR3 has 14 amino acids. Trimming removed 3 bases from V and 0 bases from J, with 6 bases in between. The CDR3 DNA reads as TGTGCCAGTAGTATCGGGTTCTCTGGAAACACCATATATTTT. Its translation: CASSIGFSGNTIYF.

The chain is built from TRBV20-1 and TRBJ2-1; 13 bases map to TRBD2. Germline CDR1 DFQATT, CDR2 SNEGSKA (reference sequence). CDR3 length equals 14 residues. Trimming took 3 bases from V and 9 from J; bases not matched to a gene: 5. The CDR3 region has the DNA TGCAGTGCTAGTAGGACTAGCGGGAGAAGTGAGCAGTTCTTC. As protein: CSASRTSGRSEQFF.

The chain links TRBV2 to TRBJ1-1; D remains unclear. Germline V CDR1 and CDR2: SNHLY, FYNNEI. This CDR3 has 14 residues. Trimming left V 2 bases short and J 4 bases short, with 11 bases between. The CDR3 is CASSEIAGSTEAFF. CDR3 in DNA: TGTGCCAGCAGTGAAATTGCCGGTAGCACTGAAGCTTTCTTT. The full variable domain, its missing parts supplied by reference TRBV2 and TRBJ1-1, is EPEVTQTPSHQVTQMGQEVILRCVPISNHLYFYWYRQILGQKVEFLVSFYNNEISEKSEIFDDQFSVERPDGSNFTLKIRSTKLEDSAMYFCASSEIAGSTEAFFGQGTRLTVV.

A note on this clone: A read error may explain this, as a much larger clone is one base away. This chain connects TRBV7-9 to TRBJ1-1, with no clear D. Germline CDR1 and CDR2: SEHNR and FQNEAQ (reference sequence). V lost 5 bases and J lost 4, with 5 bases in between. This CDR3 has 11 amino acids. CDR3 sequence: CASSRGTEAFF. The CDR3 DNA is TGTGCCAGCAGCCGGGGCACTGAAGCTTTCTTT.

The V call is TRBV7-9, the J call TRBJ2-1; D remains unclear. This CDR3 comprises 12 residues. Trimming removed 0 bases from V and 4 bases from J, with 1 base in between. The V gene's germline CDR1 is SEHNR and CDR2 FQNEAQ (reference sequence). CDR3 sequence (DNA): TGTGCCAGCAGCTTAGCATACAATGAGCAGTTCTTC. Translated: CASSLAYNEQFF. The full variable domain, completed using reference TRBV7-9 and TRBJ2-1, is DTGVSQNPRHKITKRGQNVTFRCDPISEHNRLYWYRQTLGQGPEFLTYFQNEAQLEKSRLLSDRFSAERPKGSFSTLEIQRTEQGDSAMYLCASSLAYNEQFFGPGTRLTVL.

This clone has a handful of counts. The gene calls are TRBV5-5 and TRBJ1-1; D remains unclear. There are 14 residues in the CDR3. Germline V CDR1 and CDR2: SGHKS, YYEKEE (reference sequence). V dropped 0 bases and J dropped 5 bases, with 11 bases sitting between them. CDR3 in DNA: TGTGCCAGCAGCTTGGTGGTGGGCATAACTGAAGCTTTCTTT. This codes for CASSLVVGITEAFF.

The chain couples TRBV4-1 to TRBJ2-7, with 12 bases that match TRBD2. Unmatched junction bases numbered 1, after V lost 0 bases and J lost 4 bases. The CDR3 contains 15 residues. Germline V gene sequence: CDR1 MGHRA, CDR2 YSYEKL. The CDR3 nucleotides are TGCGCCAGCAGCCAAGACGGACTAGCGGGGTACGAGCAGTACGTC. This translates into CASSQDGLAGYEQYV.

V and J are TRBV18 and TRBJ2-3, with TRBD2 as a possible D gene (5 bases). The V end was cut by 0 bases, the J end by 0 bases, with 10 bases between. The CDR3 sequence is 16 residues long. Germline CDR1 is KGHSH and CDR2 is LQKENI. The CDR3 spells CASSPPVGGSTDTQYF. The DNA for the CDR3 is TGTGCCAGCTCACCACCAGTAGGAGGAAGCACAGATACGCAGTATTTT.

The chain is built from TRBV28 and TRBJ1-1; D is unresolved. With 3 bases removed from V and 2 bases from J, the gap between germline ends came to 19 bases. The germline V gene has CDR1 MDHEN and CDR2 SYDVKM. CDR3 length equals 17 residues. The DNA for the CDR3 is TGTGCCAGCAGTTTTAGGCGGAGCAAAGTACAAAACACTGAAGCTTTCTTT. It translates to CASSFRRSKVQNTEAFF.

The count of this clone is one. The chain recombines TRBV5-4 with TRBJ1-5; D is unresolved. The V end was cut by 3 bases, the J end by 0 bases, with 4 bases between. The CDR3 is 13 amino acids. Per the germline V gene, CDR1 is SGHNT and CDR2 is YYREEE (reference sequence). The CDR3 here is CASSSYSNQPQHF. CDR3 nucleotide sequence: TGTGCCAGCAGCTCTTATAGCAATCAGCCCCAGCATTTT. The complete variable domain, with remaining parts taken from reference TRBV5-4 and TRBJ1-5, reads ETGVTQSPTHLIKTRGQQVTLRCSSQSGHNTVSWYQQALGQGPQFIFQYYREEENGRGNFPPRFSGLQFPNYSSELNVNALELDDSALYLCASSSYSNQPQHFGDGTRLSIL.

This chain connects TRBV19 to TRBJ1-2; TRBD1 is a possible D gene (6 bases). The CDR3 is 14 residues long. The ends were cut back, 3 bases at V and 3 bases at J, with 11 bases in the middle. Germline V CDR1 and CDR2: LNHDA, SQIVND (reference sequence). CDR3 sequence reads: CASSILGGDYGYTF. The CDR3 coding sequence is TGTGCCAGTAGTATTTTAGGGGGGGACTATGGCTACACCTTC.

The chain joins TRBV21-1 to TRBJ1-5. TRBV21-1 constitutes a pseudogene. The CDR3 covers 14 residues. The CDR3 coding sequence is TGTGCCAGCAGACGGGCAGTTAGCAATCAGCCCCAGCATTTT. Its protein is CASRRAVSNQPQHF.

Only one count was recorded for this clone. The gene calls are TRBV25-1 and TRBJ2-2; TRBD1 or TRBD2 may be the D gene (5 bases each). With 1 base removed from V and 3 bases from J, the gap between germline ends came to 15 bases. Germline V gene sequence: CDR1 MGHDK, CDR2 SYGVNS. The CDR3 has 17 amino acids. The chain's CDR3 is CASSESSTREHTGELFF. The CDR3 nucleotides read TGTGCCAGCAGTGAATCGTCGACCAGGGAGCACACCGGGGAGCTGTTTTTT.

The gene calls are TRBV19 and TRBJ2-1; D may be TRBD2 (6 bases). The CDR3 loop spans 16 amino acids. Trimming removed 6 bases from V and 4 bases from J, with 19 bases in between. In germline, CDR1 is LNHDA, CDR2 SQIVND (reference sequence). The CDR3 region has the DNA TGTGCCAGTAGGGAGGGAACAGGTGTAGGTTACAATGAGCAGTTCTTC. Translated, it gives CASREGTGVGYNEQFF.

The chain is built from TRBV18 and TRBJ2-5; no firm D call. Germline-derived CDR1 and CDR2 are KGHSH and LQKENI. V dropped 3 bases and J dropped 2 bases, with 7 bases sitting between them. The CDR3 spans 13 residues. DNA of the CDR3: TGTGCCAGCTCACCCACACGACAAGAGACCCAGTACTTC. Translation gives CASSPTRQETQYF.

The V call is TRBV28, the J call TRBJ1-4, with a weak D call TRBD1 (6 bases). CDR3 size: 18 residues. The germline gives CDR1 MDHEN, CDR2 SYDVKM. V was trimmed by 5 bases and J by 2 bases, leaving 21 bases between them. The CDR3 DNA reads as TGTGCCAGCAGTGCCATGTGGGGGGCGGCTCGGACTAATGAAAAACTGTTTTTT. Translated: CASSAMWGAARTNEKLFF.

V gene TRBV6-5 combines with J gene TRBJ1-4; the D gene is possibly TRBD1 (6 bases). CDR1 is MNHEY, CDR2 SVGAGI, per germline. Deletions cut 1 base from V and 7 bases from J, with 16 bases between. This CDR3 spans 16 amino acids. This CDR3 reads CASSYLRQARGEKLFF. The CDR3 nucleotides are TGTGCCAGCAGTTACTTACGACAGGCACGGGGTGAAAAACTGTTTTTT.

The CDR3 bases are TGTGCCAGCAGTGAGATCGTCCCTTTCCTGGAGCCCCAGCATTTT. Its protein is CASSEIVPFLEPQHF. The rearrangement links TRBV6-4 to TRBJ1-5; the D is unclear. V shed 3 bases and J shed 8 bases, with 17 bases lying between them. Germline V CDR1 and CDR2: MRHNA, SNTAGT. This CDR3 contains 15 residues.

V usage is TRBV12-3 or TRBV12-4 and J usage is TRBJ1-5, with 7 nucleotides matching TRBD1. The trim removed 7 bases at V and 9 bases at J, leaving 9 bases unmatched. The CDR3 totals 13 residues. Written as DNA, the CDR3 is TGTGCCAGCACCAGGGACAGAGGTGCGCCCCAGCATTTT. This translates into CASTRDRGAPQHF.

V gene TRBV28 combines with J gene TRBJ1-6, with D unclear. Trimming removed 4 bases at V and 5 bases at J, with 9 bases between. There are 14 residues in the CDR3. Germline loops: CDR1 MDHEN, CDR2 SYDVKM. The CDR3 DNA follows: TGTGCCAGCAGTTGGAGGGAGGATAATTCACCCCTCCACTTT. This codes for CASSWREDNSPLHF.

This chain uses TRBV7-9 with TRBJ2-3, with 7 nucleotides matching TRBD2. The V and J ends lost 1 base and 1 base, in that order; junction bases with no gene match: 8. In germline, CDR1 is SEHNR, CDR2 FQNEAQ (reference sequence). The CDR3 covers 17 residues. In nucleotides, the CDR3 is TGTGCCAGCAGCTTAGATATCTCAGGGAGGGGCACAGATACGCAGTATTTT. This translates into CASSLDISGRGTDTQYF.

The chain recombines TRBV7-2 with TRBJ1-5; no firm D call. Germline CDR1 SGHTA, CDR2 FQGNSA. Between the trimmed V and J ends, which lost 1 base and 0 bases, there was a span of 10 bases. This CDR3 region has 16 residues. The CDR3 sequence: CASSLGLGHSNQPQHF. CDR3 nucleotides: TGTGCCAGCAGCTTAGGCCTCGGGCATAGCAATCAGCCCCAGCATTTT.

This clone has just one count. The chain recombines TRBV12-3 or TRBV12-4 with TRBJ1-2, with D possibly being TRBD1 (6 bases). The V end lost 8 bases, the J end lost 5 bases, and 12 bases lay between the germline ends. CDR3 length: 12 amino acids. For the CDR3, the DNA is TGTGCCAGCGCCGGGACACCTTATGGCTACACCTTC. Its translation is CASAGTPYGYTF.

The chain uses TRBV6-5 and TRBJ1-4, with D unclear. This CDR3 has 14 amino acids. Between the trimmed V and J ends, which lost 6 bases and 8 bases, there was a span of 16 bases. Per the germline V gene, CDR1 is MNHEY and CDR2 is SVGAGI. The CDR3 is CASSSGEPWEKLFF. The CDR3, as DNA: TGTGCCAGCAGCAGTGGCGAGCCGTGGGAAAAACTGTTTTTT.

This chain joins TRBV4-3 and TRBJ2-7; tentatively, D is TRBD1 (5 bases). V was pared by 3 bases and J by 5 bases, with 14 bases between. Germline assignment: CDR1 LGHNA and CDR2 YSLEER. CDR3 length equals 14 residues. The CDR3 loop is CASSQTDTKDEQYF. DNA of the CDR3: TGCGCCAGCAGCCAGACGGACACTAAGGACGAGCAGTACTTC.

V usage is TRBV6-1 and J usage is TRBJ1-3, with a possible D match to TRBD1 (5 bases). Per germline, CDR1 MNHNS and CDR2 SASEGT. V was shortened by 3 bases and J by 0 bases, with 15 bases between the two germline ends. This CDR3 is built from 17 residues. For the CDR3, the DNA is TGTGCCAGCAGTGACCAACCGTACGGGACCTCTGGAAACACCATATATTTT. Its translation is CASSDQPYGTSGNTIYF.

This chain uses TRBV2 with TRBJ2-2, with D tentatively TRBD1 (5 bases). V was clipped by 2 bases and J by 1 base, with 8 bases between them. Germline V gene lookup returns CDR1 SNHLY and CDR2 FYNNEI. This CDR3 is 15 amino acids long. CDR3 amino acids: CASSEQGGNTGELFF. In nucleotides, the CDR3 is TGTGCCAGCAGTGAACAGGGTGGGAACACCGGGGAGCTGTTTTTT.

This chain joins TRBV5-1 and TRBJ2-7; possible D gene TRBD2, 5 bases. The CDR3 covers 15 residues. V lost 2 bases and J 3 bases, leaving 15 bases between the germline ends. Germline loops: CDR1 SGHRS, CDR2 YFSETQ. Here the CDR3 DNA reads TGCGCCAGCAGCTTAGTGAGCGGAAGTATCTACGAGCAGTACTTC. This translates into CASSLVSGSIYEQYF.